The 26 T cell receptor beta chains in this list originate from one sample, sequenced in a study of shared clonotypes between healthy human individuals. Profiling relied on immunoSEQ multiplex PCR, and the TCRdb table lists in-frame clones only, not all of them. Among some 2.1 million clones listed, less than 95% were seen once. The naive CD8 population came from CD45RO-negative cells selected for CCR7, without terminally differentiated effector memory CD45RA+ cells. Source material: naive CD8+ T cells sorted from blood. The receptors originated from a man between 18 and 35 years old in good health.

The chain employs TRBV28 and TRBJ1-5; D is uncertain. Germline CDR1 MDHEN, CDR2 SYDVKM. This CDR3 is built from 13 residues. V was trimmed by 3 bases and J by 5 bases, leaving 8 bases between them. In DNA form, the CDR3 reads TGTGCCAGCAGTTTTACGGTGGATCAGCCCCAGCATTTT. Protein: CASSFTVDQPQHF.

The chain is built from TRBV27 and TRBJ2-5; perhaps TRBD2 as D (5 bases). Germline V lookup: CDR1 MNHEY, CDR2 SMNVEV (reference sequence). The V end lost 2 bases, the J end lost 4 bases, and 8 bases lay between the germline ends. This CDR3 is built from 13 residues. DNA for the CDR3: TGTGCCAGCAGTTTAAATGGAGGAGAGACCCAGTACTTC. Residues: CASSLNGGETQYF.

The V gene is TRBV2, the J gene TRBJ2-1; D possibly corresponds to TRBD2 (5 bases). Germline CDR1 is SNHLY and CDR2 is FYNNEI. This CDR3 has 14 amino acids. The V end was cut by 0 bases, the J end by 4 bases, with 7 bases between. CDR3 loop: CASSEAAVYNEQFF. In nucleotides, the CDR3 is TGTGCCAGCAGTGAAGCAGCGGTGTACAATGAGCAGTTCTTC.

Concerning this clone: Within the sample, other DNA sequences also encode this same CDR3. This chain uses TRBV7-6 with TRBJ2-7, with D hard to call. Germline CDR1 is SGHVS and CDR2 is FNYEAQ. The CDR3 is 12 residues long. Trimming cost V 0 bases and J 5 bases, with 5 bases left between them. The CDR3, as DNA: TGTGCCAGCAGCTTAGCAGACGACGAGCAGTACTTC. Protein: CASSLADDEQYF.

The rearrangement joins TRBV27 to TRBJ2-3; tentatively, D is TRBD1 or TRBD2 (5 bases each). This CDR3 is 15 amino acids long. Trimming took off 5 bases at V and 4 bases at J, with 16 bases between the two ends. Germline V CDR1 and CDR2: MNHEY, SMNVEV (reference sequence). In DNA form, the CDR3 reads TGTGCCAGCAGTCCCGGGACCGTCTGGGCAGATACGCAGTATTTT. It is translated as CASSPGTVWADTQYF.

The chain uses TRBV2 and TRBJ2-5; possible D gene TRBD2, 6 bases. This CDR3 contains 13 residues. The V end lost 6 bases, the J end lost 0 bases, and 8 bases lay between the germline ends. Germline CDR1 is SNHLY and CDR2 is FYNNEI. In DNA form, the CDR3 reads TGTGCCAGCAGCCGGGACTACCAAGAGACCCAGTACTTC. It yields the protein CASSRDYQETQYF.

The chain uses TRBV7-8 and TRBJ2-5; 8 bases are a match to TRBD1. The germline CDR1 and CDR2 sequences are SGHVS and FQNEAQ. J was trimmed by 2 bases and V by 5 bases; bases with no gene match: 10. There are 16 residues in the CDR3. In DNA form, the CDR3 reads TGTGCCAGCAGCCCTGCGCAAGGGGACAGGCAAGAGACCCAGTACTTC. Protein product: CASSPAQGDRQETQYF.

The chain uses TRBV29-1 and TRBJ2-1, with 11 positions matching TRBD2. V lost 7 bases, J lost 3 bases, and 2 bases stayed unmatched. CDR1 is SQVTM and CDR2 is ANQGSEA in the germline V gene. This CDR3 has 13 residues. In DNA form, the CDR3 reads TGCAGCGACGGGACTAGCGGCTACAATGAGCAGTTCTTC. Protein product: CSDGTSGYNEQFF.

This clone was recorded once. The chain links TRBV9 to TRBJ1-2, with TRBD1 identical over 9 bases. CDR1 is SGDLS, CDR2 YYNGEE, per germline. The CDR3 is 15 residues long. Trimming cost V 5 bases and J 5 bases; bases outside gene matches: 10. CDR3 bases: TGTGCCAGCAGAGGGATCCTCGGACAGGGGTATGGCTACACCTTC. It specifies CASRGILGQGYGYTF.

The chain joins TRBV14 to TRBJ2-1, with 8 bases lining up with TRBD2. The length of the CDR3 is 16 residues. The ends lost 1 base at V and 3 bases at J; junction bases unmatched: 5. CDR1 and CDR2 (germline): SGHDN, FVKESK. The CDR3 loop is CASSQAAGVVYNEQFF. Written as DNA, the CDR3 is TGTGCCAGCAGCCAAGCAGCGGGAGTCGTCTACAATGAGCAGTTCTTC.

Remarks on this clone: Other DNA variants within this sample encode the same CDR3. The gene calls are TRBV5-4 and TRBJ2-7; 9 bases fit TRBD1. The CDR3 has 15 amino acids. J gave up 0 bases and V 4 bases, and 5 bases lay outside the gene matches. CDR1 is SGHNT, CDR2 YYREEE, per germline (reference sequence). The CDR3 DNA sequence: TGTGCCAGCAGCGGCGGGACAGGGAGCTCCTACGAGCAGTACTTC. Its protein is CASSGGTGSSYEQYF.

The chain combines TRBV5-6 with TRBJ1-6; D ambiguous. From germline, CDR1 is SGHDT and CDR2 YYEEEE. This CDR3 is built from 14 residues. Trimming took 0 bases from V and 9 from J, leaving 10 bases between them. CDR3 coding DNA: TGTGCCAGCAGCTTGGGCCAGTTATCTTCACCCCTCCACTTT. Translated: CASSLGQLSSPLHF.

The rearrangement uses TRBV19 and TRBJ2-1; TRBD1 matches at 8 bases. Germline lookup yields CDR1 LNHDA and CDR2 SQIVND (reference sequence). The ends lost 5 bases at V and 6 bases at J; junction bases unmatched: 9. The CDR3 is 15 amino acids. In DNA form, the CDR3 reads TGTGCCAGTAGTTTTGGACAGGGCCTTTCCAATGAGCAGTTCTTC. It codes for CASSFGQGLSNEQFF.

This chain uses TRBV28 with TRBJ2-7; D is ambiguous. The CDR3 runs to 13 residues. Germline V lookup: CDR1 MDHEN, CDR2 SYDVKM. V lost 3 bases and J 4 bases, leaving 10 bases between the germline ends. CDR3 sequence: CASSFRQIYEQYF. The CDR3 nucleotides are TGTGCCAGCAGTTTCCGGCAGATATACGAGCAGTACTTC.

J is TRBJ2-7 and V is TRBV18, with D perhaps matching TRBD1 or TRBD2 (5 bases each). Trimming shortened V by 0 bases and J by 5 bases, and 11 bases separated the two germline ends. CDR3 size: 14 residues. Germline loops: CDR1 KGHSH, CDR2 LQKENI. CDR3 sequence: CASSPPAGTHEQYF. The CDR3 coding sequence is TGTGCCAGCTCACCACCGGCAGGGACCCACGAGCAGTACTTC.

The chain carries TRBV10-3 and TRBJ2-5, with 16 bases lining up with TRBD2. The J segment lost 5 bases and the V segment lost 2 bases, leaving 11 bases of the junction unmatched. This CDR3 comprises 19 residues. The germline gives CDR1 ENHRY, CDR2 SYGVKD. The CDR3 here is CAISEGAGLAGGGHETQYF. In nucleotides, the CDR3 is TGTGCCATCAGTGAGGGCGCGGGACTAGCGGGAGGGGGTCATGAGACCCAGTACTTC.

The J gene is TRBJ1-1, the V gene TRBV21-1; the table names TRBD1, a call not compared with the DNA. TRBV21-1 is a pseudogene. The CDR3 contains 17 residues. The CDR3 region has the DNA TGTGCCAGCAGCAAAAAAACAGGACCGAGTCCGGACACTGAAGCTTTCTTT. Translated: CASSKKTGPSPDTEAFF.

About this clone itself: At the DNA level, this CDR3 is encoded by other sequences in the same sample as well. The gene calls are TRBV5-1 and TRBJ2-1, with unresolved D. Germline CDR1 SGHRS, CDR2 YFSETQ. The V and J ends lost 0 bases and 4 bases respectively, with 5 bases between them. The CDR3 consists of 13 residues. CDR3: CASSLVGYNEQFF. For the CDR3, the DNA is TGCGCCAGCAGCTTGGTAGGTTACAATGAGCAGTTCTTC.

The rearrangement links TRBV13 to TRBJ1-1, with D hard to call. Germline V gene lookup returns CDR1 PRHDT and CDR2 FYEKMQ (reference sequence). This CDR3 contains 12 residues. V shed 4 bases and J shed 5 bases, with 8 bases lying between them. The CDR3 spells CASSWGGTEAFF. The CDR3, as DNA: TGTGCCAGCAGCTGGGGTGGAACTGAAGCTTTCTTT.

This chain uses TRBV2 with TRBJ2-7, with TRBD2 matching 8 bases. Unmatched junction bases numbered 8, after V lost 6 bases and J lost 4 bases. Germline CDR1 is SNHLY and CDR2 is FYNNEI. The CDR3 loop spans 14 amino acids. The CDR3 DNA sequence: TGTGCCAGCAGCCGGGAGGGGCTTTCGTACGAGCAGTACTTC. Its translation is CASSREGLSYEQYF.

The gene calls are TRBV6-5 and TRBJ2-7, with D possibly matching TRBD1 (6 bases). CDR1 is MNHEY and CDR2 is SVGAGI in the germline V gene. The ends were cut back, 0 bases at V and 6 bases at J, with 15 bases in the middle. CDR3 length: 15 residues. The CDR3 spells CASSYSAGVGSEQYF. The CDR3 nucleotides are TGTGCCAGCAGTTACTCGGCAGGGGTGGGGTCCGAGCAGTACTTC.

CDR3: CSVEEGQGTPYEQYF. As DNA, the CDR3 is TGCAGCGTTGAGGAAGGACAGGGCACCCCCTACGAGCAGTACTTC. The V call is TRBV29-1, the J call TRBJ2-7, with TRBD1 matching over 8 bases. Germline-derived CDR1 and CDR2 are SQVTM and ANQGSEA. There are 15 residues in the CDR3. With V trimmed by 3 bases and J by 2 bases, 9 bases remained unmatched.

The J gene is TRBJ2-1, the V gene TRBV11-3, with D possibly TRBD2 on 5 matching bases. This CDR3 has 16 amino acids. CDR1 and CDR2 from the germline V gene are SGHNT and YENEEA. Trimming cost V 5 bases and J 1 base, with 15 bases left between them. CDR3 loop: CASSPEGSQSYNEQFF. CDR3 nucleotides: TGTGCCAGCAGCCCCGAGGGAAGCCAATCCTACAATGAGCAGTTCTTC.

V gene TRBV5-6 combines with J gene TRBJ1-1; D possibly corresponds to TRBD1 (6 bases). CDR1 is SGHDT, CDR2 YYEEEE, per germline. V dropped 4 bases and J dropped 10 bases, with 17 bases sitting between them. The CDR3 is 13 amino acids. CDR3 region: CASSGGHPIGAFF. In nucleotides, the CDR3 is TGTGCCAGCAGCGGGGGACACCCTATCGGAGCTTTCTTT.

The J gene is TRBJ2-3, the V gene TRBV5-3; D may be TRBD2 (6 bases). TRBV5-3 is classed as an ORF, of uncertain function. This CDR3 is 15 amino acids long. V was pared by 0 bases and J by 4 bases, with 12 bases between. The CDR3 coding sequence is TGTGCCAGAAGCTTGGAAGGGCCGGGAGCAGATACGCAGTATTTT. This sequence encodes CARSLEGPGADTQYF.

Concerning this clone: A read error may be the cause here, since a much bigger clone is one base away. Additional DNA sequences in this sample encode the identical CDR3. The chain has TRBV27 and TRBJ2-7, with 7 nucleotides matching TRBD1. Germline assignment: CDR1 MNHEY and CDR2 SMNVEV (reference sequence). V was pared by 5 bases and J by 2 bases, with 3 bases of the junction left unmatched. The CDR3 contains 13 residues. Here the CDR3 reads CASSHGTAYEQYF. For the CDR3, the DNA is TGTGCCAGCAGTCACGGGACAGCCTACGAGCAGTACTTC.